A single sample gave rise to the 15 T cell receptor beta chains below, sequenced in a study of cytomegalovirus exposure and HLA in healthy donors. The PCR was carried out with 60 Vbeta primers and 13 Jbeta primers. The repertoire was sequenced with immunoSEQ multiplex PCR; TCRdb's copy has only in-frame clones and lacks some. The profile shows about 160,000 clones, roughly 85% of them singletons. The sample taken for sequencing was PBMCs. These receptors originate from a boy between 2 and 10 years old in good health and CMV-seronegative.

The chain links TRBV7-9 to TRBJ1-1, with 12 bases fitting TRBD1. J was trimmed by 2 bases and V by 5 bases; bases with no gene match: 6. Germline CDR1 is SEHNR and CDR2 is FQNEAQ (reference sequence). The CDR3 consists of 16 residues. CDR3 amino acids: CASSHGDRGRNTEAFF. The CDR3 DNA is TGTGCCAGCAGCCATGGGGACAGGGGGCGAAACACTGAAGCTTTCTTT.

The chain is built from TRBV9 and TRBJ2-3, with D possibly matching TRBD1 (6 bases). The CDR3 is 14 residues long. CDR1 is SGDLS, CDR2 YYNGEE, per germline. The V and J ends lost 4 bases and 1 base respectively, with 10 bases between them. CDR3 sequence: CASSKRQGTDTQYF. CDR3 sequence (DNA): TGTGCCAGCAGCAAACGACAGGGCACAGATACGCAGTATTTT.

This clone was seen a handful of times. The chain employs TRBV5-4 and TRBJ1-2; perhaps TRBD1 as D (6 bases). The CDR3 extends over 15 amino acids. Deletions cut 4 bases from V and 3 bases from J, with 16 bases between. Per the germline V gene, CDR1 is SGHNT and CDR2 is YYREEE (reference sequence). In DNA, the CDR3 is TGTGCCAGCAGCCTTAGACAGGAGGAGGACTATGGCTACACCTTC. This gives the protein CASSLRQEEDYGYTF.

This clone was counted once. The rearrangement joins TRBV4-1 to TRBJ1-2; a possible D gene is TRBD1 (6 bases). This CDR3 contains 13 residues. The V and J ends lost 4 bases and 10 bases respectively, with 16 bases between them. Looked up from germline, CDR1 is MGHRA and CDR2 is YSYEKL. The CDR3 loop is CASSLSDRSDYTF. The CDR3 region has the DNA TGCGCCAGCAGCCTTTCCGACAGGTCTGACTACACCTTC.

The rearrangement links TRBV15 to TRBJ2-1, with a weak D call TRBD2 (5 bases). Germline assignment: CDR1 LNHNV and CDR2 YYDKDF (reference sequence). Trimming pared 5 bases from V and 6 bases from J, leaving 11 bases between. The length of the CDR3 is 13 residues. CDR3 residues: CATSERLGNEQFF. The CDR3 nucleotides read TGTGCCACCAGCGAGCGGCTCGGCAATGAGCAGTTCTTC.

The V gene is TRBV6-1, the J gene TRBJ1-2; unclear D gene. This CDR3 has 14 amino acids. CDR1 and CDR2 from the germline V gene are MNHNS and SASEGT. Trimming cost V 4 bases and J 5 bases, with 14 bases left between them. The CDR3 region has the DNA TGTGCCAGCAGTGGGGTAGAACAGAGTTATGGCTACACCTTC. This codes for CASSGVEQSYGYTF.

The chain has TRBV28 and TRBJ2-7, with TRBD1 matching 9 bases. The CDR3 is made up of 15 amino acids. Germline CDR1 and CDR2: MDHEN and SYDVKM. V shed 5 bases and J 2 bases; nucleotides not matched to a gene: 7. The CDR3 here is CASSPTGGDPYEQYV. The CDR3 bases are TGTGCCAGCAGTCCTACAGGGGGCGACCCCTACGAGCAGTACGTC.

V gene TRBV6-1 combines with J gene TRBJ2-6, with a possible D match to TRBD1 (5 bases). This CDR3 contains 18 residues. Looked up from germline, CDR1 is MNHNS and CDR2 is SASEGT. V was trimmed by 2 bases and J by 0 bases, leaving 14 bases between them. The CDR3 loop is CASSESFRVASGANVLTF. The CDR3 coding sequence is TGTGCCAGCAGTGAATCGTTCAGGGTCGCCTCTGGGGCCAACGTCCTGACTTTC.

This clone occurred once. The V and J genes are TRBV28 and TRBJ1-2; 7 bases align to TRBD1. The V gene end was trimmed by 5 bases and the J gene end by 4 bases; junction bases not matched to a gene: 4. CDR1 is MDHEN, CDR2 SYDVKM, per germline. The CDR3 totals 13 residues. CDR3 sequence: CASSPGQTYGYTF. In DNA form, the CDR3 reads TGTGCCAGCAGTCCGGGACAGACCTATGGCTACACCTTC.

V is TRBV6-5 and J is TRBJ2-5; the D gene is possibly TRBD2 (5 bases). The CDR3 is 13 amino acids. CDR1 is MNHEY, CDR2 SVGAGI, per germline. V was clipped by 6 bases and J by 3 bases, with 11 bases between them. The CDR3 loop is CASSPGLKETQYF. Written as DNA, the CDR3 is TGTGCCAGCAGCCCTGGACTGAAAGAGACCCAGTACTTC.

This clone was seen more than once but under ten times. The gene calls are TRBV19 and TRBJ1-5, with 8 bases lining up with TRBD1. There are 14 residues in the CDR3. Germline values: CDR1 LNHDA, CDR2 SQIVND (reference sequence). With V trimmed by 6 bases and J by 4 bases, 5 bases remained unmatched. CDR3 region: CASRKRQGNQPQHF. The CDR3 nucleotides are TGTGCCAGTAGGAAGAGACAGGGGAATCAGCCCCAGCATTTT.

J is TRBJ1-4 and V is TRBV4-1; D is perhaps TRBD1 (6 bases). V lost 4 bases and J 7 bases, leaving 16 bases between the germline ends. This CDR3 is built from 15 residues. The germline V gene has CDR1 MGHRA and CDR2 YSYEKL. CDR3 nucleotide sequence: TGCGCCAGCAGCCCCTCACAGGGAGCCGGTGAAAAACTGTTTTTT. Translating gives CASSPSQGAGEKLFF.

The genes are TRBV6-1 and TRBJ1-2, with 9 positions matching TRBD1. V was pared by 5 bases and J by 5 bases, with 3 bases of the junction left unmatched. Germline lookup yields CDR1 MNHNS and CDR2 SASEGT. The CDR3 spans 13 residues. CDR3 loop: CASSPGTGYGYTF. CDR3 bases: TGTGCCAGCAGTCCCGGGACAGGGTATGGCTACACCTTC.

The V call is TRBV29-1, the J call TRBJ2-1; 10 bases match TRBD2. V gave up 3 bases and J gave up 2 bases; unmatched junction bases: 7. Per the germline V gene, CDR1 is SQVTM and CDR2 is ANQGSEA. This CDR3 contains 16 residues. CDR3 DNA sequence: TGCAGCGTTGACCTAGCGGGAGAGGGAACCTACAATGAGCAGTTCTTC. Its translation: CSVDLAGEGTYNEQFF.

This chain links TRBV5-1 with TRBJ2-1; 13 positions match TRBD2. The length of the CDR3 is 20 residues. Germline-derived CDR1 and CDR2 are SGHRS and YFSETQ. The V gene end was trimmed by 3 bases and the J gene end by 6 bases; junction bases not matched to a gene: 18. CDR3 nucleotide sequence: TGCGCCAGCAGCTGGCCCACTAGCGGGAGGGAAGTAGGTCCTCCCAATGAGCAGTTCTTC. Translated, it gives CASSWPTSGREVGPPNEQFF.